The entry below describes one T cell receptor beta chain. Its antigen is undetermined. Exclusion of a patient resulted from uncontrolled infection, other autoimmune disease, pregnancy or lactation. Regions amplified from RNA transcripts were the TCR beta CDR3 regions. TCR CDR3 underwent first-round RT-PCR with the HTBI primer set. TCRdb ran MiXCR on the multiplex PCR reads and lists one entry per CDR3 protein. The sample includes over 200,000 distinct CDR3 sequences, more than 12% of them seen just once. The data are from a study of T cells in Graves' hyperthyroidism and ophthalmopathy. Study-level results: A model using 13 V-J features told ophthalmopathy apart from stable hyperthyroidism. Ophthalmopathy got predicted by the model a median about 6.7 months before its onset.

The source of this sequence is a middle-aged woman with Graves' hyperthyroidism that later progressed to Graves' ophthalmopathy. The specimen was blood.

The CDR3 protein is CASSQGRGAGPGEPQHF. As DNA, the CDR3 is TGCGCCAGCAGCCAAGGGAGGGGCGCGGGGCCAGGGGAGCCCCAGCATTTT. The V call is TRBV4-1, the J call TRBJ1-5, with D perhaps TRBD1 (6 bases). Germline V gene data show CDR1 as MGHRA and CDR2 as YSYEKL. This CDR3 has 17 amino acids. Trimming removed 1 base at V and 8 bases at J, with 21 bases between.